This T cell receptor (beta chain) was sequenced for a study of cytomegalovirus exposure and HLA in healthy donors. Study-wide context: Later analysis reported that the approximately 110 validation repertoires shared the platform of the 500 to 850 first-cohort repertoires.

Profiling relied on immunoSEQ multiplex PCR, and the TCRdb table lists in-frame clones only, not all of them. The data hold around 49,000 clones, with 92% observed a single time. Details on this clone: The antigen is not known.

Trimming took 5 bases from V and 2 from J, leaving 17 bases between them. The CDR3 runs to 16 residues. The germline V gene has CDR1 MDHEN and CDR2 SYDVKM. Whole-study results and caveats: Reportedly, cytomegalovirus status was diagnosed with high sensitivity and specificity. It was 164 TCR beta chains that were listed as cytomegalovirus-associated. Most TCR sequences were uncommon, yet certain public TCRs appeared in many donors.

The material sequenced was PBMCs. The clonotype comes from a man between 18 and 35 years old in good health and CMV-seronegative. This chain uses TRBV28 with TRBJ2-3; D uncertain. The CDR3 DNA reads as TGTGCCAGCAGTCGGGTTCGAGCGTCTGACACAGATACGCAGTATTTT. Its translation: CASSRVRASDTDTQYF.